This T cell receptor beta chain was captured in a study of T cells in women clearing cervical HPV infection. The CDR3 consists of 10 residues. The V gene's germline CDR1 is ENHRY and CDR2 SYGVKD. Between the trimmed V and J ends, which lost 9 bases and 4 bases, there was a span of 6 bases. On this clone: Its target is unknown. Read data end 3 residues before the CDR3 end; the end is taken from the germline J gene.

Study conclusions and caveats: Timing of associations relative to infection is unclear; T-cell subsets were not isolated.

Using immunoSEQ multiplex PCR, the repertoire was profiled, and TCRdb retains in-frame clones only, with some absent. This sample's clone table lists about 26,000 clones. The genes are TRBV10-3 and TRBJ1-1; no firm D call. The source of this sequence is a woman between 18 and 75 years old with a cervical HPV16 infection that either progressed to CIN3+ or cleared (not recorded which). Material: blood buffy coat. CDR3: CAIPCTEAFF. Incomplete CDR3 DNA: TGTGCCATTCCGTGCACTGAA.